This passage covers 25 T cell receptor beta chains from one sample sequenced in a study of spatial heterogeneity in lung cancer. TCRdb analysed the 5' RACE reads with MiXCR anew, one entry per CDR3 protein. The top ten clones hold 20% to 30% of a sample with under 50,000 distinct CDR3 sequences, approximately 5.5% of them seen once. The time point is: sample taken at primary tumor resection. The starting material was PBMCs, obtained at surgery. These receptors were taken from a female donor with early-stage non-small cell lung cancer.

There are many counts of this clonotype. This rearrangement joins TRBV12-3 or TRBV12-4 to TRBJ2-1; D possibly corresponds to TRBD2 (6 bases). V was pared by 3 bases and J by 2 bases, with 11 bases between. CDR3 length: 15 residues. The CDR3 reads CASSFSWGAYNEQFF. The DNA for the CDR3 is TGTGCCAGCAGTTTTTCGTGGGGGGCCTACAATGAGCAGTTCTTC.

Sample share makes this clonotype medium-sized (0.01 to 0.1%). The rearrangement uses TRBV28 and TRBJ2-1; TRBD1 matches at 9 bases. This CDR3 spans 16 amino acids. Germline trimming cut 8 bases from V and 3 bases from J; bases unmatched to any gene: 11. CDR1 is MDHEN and CDR2 is SYDVKM in the germline V gene. CDR3 bases: TGTGCCAGCGGGGGGACAGGGAGTTTGTTCTACAATGAGCAGTTCTTC. This codes for CASGGTGSLFYNEQFF.

Ten or more counts support this clonotype. The chain recombines TRBV4-2 with TRBJ1-2, with TRBD1 matching 8 bases. Trimming cost V 4 bases and J 5 bases; bases outside gene matches: 6. Per germline, CDR1 LGHNA and CDR2 YNFKEQ. The CDR3 loop spans 14 amino acids. As DNA, the CDR3 is TGTGCCAGCAGCCCCCCGACAGGGGATTATGGCTACACCTTC. It codes for CASSPPTGDYGYTF.

This clonotype was counted many times. The gene calls are TRBV7-8 and TRBJ2-3, with 13 bases aligning to TRBD2. The V and J ends lost 5 bases and 2 bases, in that order; junction bases with no gene match: 4. The CDR3 is 16 residues long. CDR1 and CDR2 from the germline V gene are SGHVS and FQNEAQ. The CDR3 nucleotides are TGTGCCAGCAGCCTGGGACTAGCGGGGACCACAGATACGCAGTATTTT. It encodes CASSLGLAGTTDTQYF. Filled out from reference TRBV7-8 and TRBJ2-3, the complete variable domain reads GAGVSQSPRYKVAKRGQDVALRCDPISGHVSLFWYQQALGQGPEFLTYFQNEAQLDKSGLPSDRFFAERPEGSVSTLKIQRTQQEDSAVYLCASSLGLAGTTDTQYFGPGTRLTVL.

A few counts support this clonotype. The rearrangement joins TRBV7-3 to TRBJ1-2, with 7 bases that match TRBD1. CDR3 size: 15 residues. Trimming removed 0 bases from V and 4 bases from J; junction bases left unmatched: 5. Germline V CDR1 and CDR2: SGHTA, FQGTGA. This CDR3 is CASSLTPGQAYGYTF. In nucleotides, the CDR3 is TGTGCCAGCAGCTTAACACCTGGACAGGCCTATGGCTACACCTTC.

This clonotype occurred many times. The genes are TRBV12-3 or TRBV12-4 and TRBJ1-6; no clear D. The CDR3 is made up of 12 amino acids. V shed 3 bases and J shed 10 bases, with 7 bases lying between them. CDR3: CASSFEKSPLHF. The CDR3 bases are TGTGCCAGCAGTTTTGAGAAATCACCCCTCCACTTT.

In its sample, this clonotype was seen many times. The CDR3, as DNA: TGCGCCAGGCGAACCCCCCGGGGGCGCTCCTACGAGCAGTACTTC. It translates to CARRTPRGRSYEQYF. The chain joins TRBV4-1 to TRBJ2-7, with D perhaps being TRBD1 or TRBD2 (6 bases each). Germline assignment: CDR1 MGHRA and CDR2 YSYEKL. V lost 9 bases to trimming and J lost 0 bases, with 18 bases between them. The CDR3 sequence is 15 residues long.

This clonotype was observed a handful of times. The chain carries TRBV7-2 and TRBJ2-5; possible D gene TRBD1, 6 bases. Germline CDR1 SGHTA, CDR2 FQGNSA. Trimming cost V 5 bases and J 2 bases, with 15 bases left between them. This CDR3 region has 15 residues. DNA of the CDR3: TGTGCCAGCAGCCGATCGGGACACTATCAAGAGACCCAGTACTTC. This translates into CASSRSGHYQETQYF.

This clonotype was seen at least ten times. The chain uses TRBV9 and TRBJ2-3; D ambiguous. There are 14 residues in the CDR3. The V gene lost 1 base and the J gene lost 3 bases, with 9 bases spanning the gap. Germline CDR1 is SGDLS and CDR2 is YYNGEE. CDR3 DNA sequence: TGTGCCAGCAGCGTACGTGTGGGGACAGATACGCAGTATTTT. Its translation: CASSVRVGTDTQYF.

This clonotype was observed many times. This chain links TRBV10-3 with TRBJ2-7, with D maybe TRBD2 (6 bases). The CDR3 loop spans 13 amino acids. CDR1 is ENHRY and CDR2 is SYGVKD in the germline V gene. With 4 bases removed from V and 4 bases from J, the gap between germline ends came to 11 bases. CDR3 amino acids: CAISVPGTYEQYF. In DNA form, the CDR3 reads TGTGCCATCAGTGTGCCAGGGACTTACGAGCAGTACTTC.

This clonotype was observed at least ten times. The gene calls are TRBV28 and TRBJ2-7; possibly TRBD1 for D (6 bases). The ends were cut back, 0 bases at V and 7 bases at J, with 16 bases in the middle. The CDR3 spans 15 residues. Germline V gene lookup returns CDR1 MDHEN and CDR2 SYDVKM. The CDR3: CASSLWAGAKEEQYF. The CDR3 DNA reads as TGTGCCAGCAGTTTATGGGCAGGGGCTAAGGAAGAGCAGTACTTC.

V gene TRBV7-9 combines with J gene TRBJ1-3; D ambiguous. There are 11 residues in the CDR3. The V gene's germline CDR1 is SEHNR and CDR2 FQNEAQ (reference sequence). The V end was cut by 5 bases, the J end by 9 bases, with 8 bases between. The DNA of the CDR3 is TGTGCCAGCAGCCCCTCTATCACCATATATTTT. It translates to CASSPSITIYF.

The sample holds many counts of this clonotype. The chain carries TRBV19 and TRBJ1-1; 8 bases map to TRBD1. CDR3 length equals 14 residues. The ends lost 3 bases at V and 4 bases at J; junction bases unmatched: 4. The germline V gene encodes CDR1 LNHDA and CDR2 SQIVND (reference sequence). The CDR3 loop reads CASSIRGRITEAFF. CDR3 coding DNA: TGTGCCAGTAGTATCAGGGGGCGGATCACTGAAGCTTTCTTT. The full variable domain, rest sourced from reference TRBV19 and TRBJ1-1, is DGGITQSPKYLFRKEGQNVTLSCEQNLNHDAMYWYRQDPGQGLRLIYYSQIVNDFQKGDIAEGYSVSREKKESFPLTVTSAQKNPTAFYLCASSIRGRITEAFFGQGTRLTVV.

There are many counts of this clonotype. The chain uses TRBV5-6 and TRBJ2-1; D might be TRBD2 (5 bases). This CDR3 has 13 amino acids. Trimming pared 4 bases from V and 9 bases from J, leaving 14 bases between. Looked up from germline, CDR1 is SGHDT and CDR2 is YYEEEE. CDR3 loop: CASSLRVLGEQFF. CDR3 sequence (DNA): TGTGCCAGCAGCCTACGAGTACTAGGTGAGCAGTTCTTC.

This clonotype was seen many times. This chain links TRBV2 with TRBJ2-3; a weak D match, TRBD2 (5 bases). V lost 7 bases and J lost 1, with 21 bases in between. Germline lookup yields CDR1 SNHLY and CDR2 FYNNEI. The CDR3 totals 17 residues. The CDR3 sequence: CASKTMGLRTGTDTQYF. The CDR3 nucleotides are TGTGCCAGCAAGACAATGGGGTTGAGGACTGGCACAGATACGCAGTATTTT.

The V and J genes are TRBV18 and TRBJ2-1; TRBD2 aligns across 9 bases. Per the germline V gene, CDR1 is KGHSH and CDR2 is LQKENI. The CDR3 consists of 14 residues. Unmatched junction bases numbered 3, after V lost 7 bases and J lost 2 bases. The CDR3, as DNA: TGTGCCAGCTTTAGCGGGGGTACCTACAATGAGCAGTTCTTC. Translated, it gives CASFSGGTYNEQFF.

This clonotype was seen repeatedly, ten times or more. This chain links TRBV5-1 with TRBJ2-1, with 7 bases fitting TRBD1. V lost 0 bases and J lost 3; bases outside the gene matches: 3. Germline-derived CDR1 and CDR2 are SGHRS and YFSETQ. This CDR3 is built from 15 residues. As DNA, the CDR3 is TGCGCCAGCAGCTTGGAGGGGGCAGACTACAATGAGCAGTTCTTC. This gives the protein CASSLEGADYNEQFF.

This clonotype was observed many times. Germline is not matched at one junction end, which may reflect a read error. CDR3 region: CASSLGLSSYNEQFF. For the CDR3, the DNA is TGTGCTAGCAGCTTAGGCCTCAGCTCCTACAATGAGCAGTTCTTC. The rearrangement links TRBV7-7 to TRBJ2-1; D ambiguous. Germline CDR1 reads SSHAT; CDR2 reads FNYEAQ (reference sequence). The length of the CDR3 is 15 residues.

This clonotype was found many times. V gene TRBV10-3 combines with J gene TRBJ2-7; 7 bases fit TRBD1. CDR3 length: 15 residues. J lost 1 base, V lost 7 bases, and 10 bases had no gene match. Germline loops: CDR1 ENHRY, CDR2 SYGVKD. CDR3 nucleotides: TGTGCCATCAAGGGGGCTGGGACACTATCCTACGAGCAGTACTTC. It is translated as CAIKGAGTLSYEQYF.

This clonotype came up many times. V gene TRBV13 combines with J gene TRBJ1-4, with D tentatively TRBD1 (6 bases). The CDR3 contains 15 residues. CDR1 and CDR2 (germline): PRHDT, FYEKMQ (reference sequence). Trimming left V 0 bases short and J 1 base short, with 6 bases between. The CDR3 region has the DNA TGTGCCAGCAGCTTAGGACAGGGAACTAATGAAAAACTGTTTTTT. Protein sequence: CASSLGQGTNEKLFF.

The sample holds many counts of this clonotype. V gene TRBV5-1 combines with J gene TRBJ2-6, with D tentatively TRBD1 or TRBD2 (5 bases each). This CDR3 has 16 residues. The V gene's germline CDR1 is SGHRS and CDR2 YFSETQ. The V end was cut by 0 bases, the J end by 2 bases, with 9 bases between. CDR3 protein: CASSLVGTAGANVLTF. The CDR3 DNA reads as TGCGCCAGCAGCTTGGTCGGGACGGCTGGGGCCAACGTCCTGACTTTC.

This clonotype was observed a handful of times. This chain joins TRBV15 and TRBJ1-4; D might be TRBD1 (6 bases). The germline V gene has CDR1 LNHNV and CDR2 YYDKDF (reference sequence). This CDR3 has 16 amino acids. V was pared by 0 bases and J by 5 bases, with 13 bases between. The CDR3 is CATSRDQGRGNEKLFF. In DNA, the CDR3 is TGTGCCACCAGCAGAGACCAGGGGAGGGGGAATGAAAAACTGTTTTTT.

This clonotype appeared many times. The gene calls are TRBV6-5 and TRBJ1-2; D possibly corresponds to TRBD1 (5 bases). Trimming removed 5 bases at V and 4 bases at J, with 11 bases between. The CDR3 is 13 residues long. Germline CDR1 and CDR2: MNHEY and SVGAGI. This CDR3 reads CASSTGTAYGYTF. CDR3 DNA sequence: TGTGCCAGCAGTACCGGGACGGCCTATGGCTACACCTTC.

This clonotype was recorded many times. The chain couples TRBV2 to TRBJ2-5; D may match TRBD1 or TRBD2 (5 bases each). Germline V lookup: CDR1 SNHLY, CDR2 FYNNEI. Trimming left V 2 bases short and J 4 bases short, with 14 bases between. The CDR3 has 15 amino acids. The CDR3 DNA sequence: TGTGCCAGCAGTGAAACATGGAGAGGGACAGAGACCCAGTACTTC. Translating it yields CASSETWRGTETQYF.

This clonotype showed up many times. The chain has TRBV5-1 and TRBJ1-4, with TRBD1 matching over 9 bases. This CDR3 has 15 residues. Trimming removed 6 bases from V and 8 bases from J; junction bases left unmatched: 11. Germline CDR1 and CDR2: SGHRS and YFSETQ. CDR3 bases: TGCGCCAGCACCCCGAAGGGACAGGGTAACGAAAAACTGTTTTTT. Amino acid sequence: CASTPKGQGNEKLFF.